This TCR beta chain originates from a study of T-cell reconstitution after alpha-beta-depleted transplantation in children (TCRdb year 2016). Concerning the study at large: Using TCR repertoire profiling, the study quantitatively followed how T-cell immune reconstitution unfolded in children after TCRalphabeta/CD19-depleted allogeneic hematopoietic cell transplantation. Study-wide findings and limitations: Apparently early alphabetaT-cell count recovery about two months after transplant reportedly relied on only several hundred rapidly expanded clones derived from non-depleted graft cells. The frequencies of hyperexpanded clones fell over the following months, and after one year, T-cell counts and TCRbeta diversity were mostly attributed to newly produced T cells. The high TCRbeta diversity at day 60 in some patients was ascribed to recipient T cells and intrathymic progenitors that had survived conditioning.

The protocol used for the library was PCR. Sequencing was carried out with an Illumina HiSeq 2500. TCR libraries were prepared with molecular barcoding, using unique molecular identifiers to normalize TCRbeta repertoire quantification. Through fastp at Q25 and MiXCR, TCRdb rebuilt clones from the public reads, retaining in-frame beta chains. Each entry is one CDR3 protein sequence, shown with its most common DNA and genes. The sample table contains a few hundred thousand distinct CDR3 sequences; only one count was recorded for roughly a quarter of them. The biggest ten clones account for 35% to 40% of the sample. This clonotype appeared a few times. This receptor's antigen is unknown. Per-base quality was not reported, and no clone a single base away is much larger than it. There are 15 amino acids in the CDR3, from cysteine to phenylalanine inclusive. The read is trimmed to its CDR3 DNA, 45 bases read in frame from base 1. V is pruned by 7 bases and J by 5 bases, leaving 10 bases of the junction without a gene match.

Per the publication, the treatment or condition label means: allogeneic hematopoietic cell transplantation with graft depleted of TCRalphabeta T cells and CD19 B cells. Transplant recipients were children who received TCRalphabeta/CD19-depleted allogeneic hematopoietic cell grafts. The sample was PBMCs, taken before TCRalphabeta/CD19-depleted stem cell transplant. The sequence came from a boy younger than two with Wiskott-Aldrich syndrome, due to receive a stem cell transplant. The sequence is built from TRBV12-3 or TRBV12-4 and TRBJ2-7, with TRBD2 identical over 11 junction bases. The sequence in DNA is TGTGCCAGCACCCGAGGACTAGCGGGTCTCAACGAGCAGTACTTC. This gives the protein CASTRGLAGLNEQYF.